This T cell receptor (beta chain) was identified in a study of PD-1 blockade in classical Hodgkin lymphoma (dated by TCRdb to the early 2020s). For context, the study as a whole: Nivolumab dosing was 3 mg/kg intravenously every 2 weeks, continuing until either disease progression or unacceptable toxicity. A peripheral blood immune signature of response to PD-1 blockade in classical Hodgkin lymphoma was defined using TCR beta sequencing and CyTOF.

The Qiagen DNeasy kit was used to extract genomic DNA both from unsorted PBMCs and from the negatively selected CD4+ and CD8+ fractions. TCR beta CDR3 regions were amplified by immunoSEQ multiplex PCR using primers annealing to V and J segments. Amplification bias was minimized using a synthetic immune receptor repertoire, and residual bias was removed computationally after sequencing. In the original analysis: Repertoire diversity was quantified as the Shannon entropy index using custom Python scripts. Unsorted, CD4+ and CD8+ repertoires were analyzed separately, except for combined analyses in which CD4+ and CD8+ sequences were merged in silico. A clone was considered expanded if an increase in frequency of at least 2-fold after treatment relative to C1D1 was found, and a pseudocount of 0.5 was applied to clones undetected at baseline. Clones with 0 or 1 copy at C1D1 were classified as singleton clones, and clones with 2 or more copies were classified as non-singleton clones. Clones expanded in unsorted samples were assigned a CD4+, CD8+ or unknown annotation through matching of protein sequences in sorted samples from the same patient. Wilcoxon tests were applied to paired samples to test diversity changes from C1D1 to C4D1. TCRdb obtained this table from immuneACCESS and retained in-frame rearrangements with V and J assigned. These tables miss some clones; where compared with another copy, unresolved V genes account for less than half of the shortfall, and the remainder is unexplained. That table supplies the V and J calls and clone size; D and trimming were determined from the DNA. This sample lists 110,000 or so clones; roughly nine tenths were detected once. The ten most abundant clones make up just under 20% of the sample.

Sample time point, as interpreted from the label and publication: cycle 2 day 1 (C2D1) of nivolumab. All trial patients had relapsed after autologous stem cell transplantation, with cohorts A, B and C differing in prior brentuximab vedotin exposure. The trial cohort included around 56 patients with relapsed/refractory classical Hodgkin lymphoma, and each patient had a best overall response of complete response, partial response or progressive disease. In the multi-cohort phase II CheckMate 205 trial, trial patients received single-agent nivolumab. Best overall response was determined by an independent review committee according to the 2007 International Working Group response criteria. Trial PBMCs were obtained immediately prior to nivolumab initiation (C1D1) and on therapy at cycle 2 day 1 and cycle 4 day 1. Peripheral blood was collected in 8 mL Vacutainer Cell Preparation Tubes, from which PBMCs were isolated by centrifugation and then cryopreserved.

General study outcomes and caveats: Baseline diversity similar to that of newly diagnosed patients was observed in trial patients achieving complete response, whereas significantly lower diversity was observed in partial responders and progressors. Baseline TCR diversity was reported to be lower in newly diagnosed patients than in healthy donors and to be lower still in relapsed/refractory patients. CD4+ but not CD8+ TCR diversity rose significantly by C4D1 (p=0.0027 vs p=0.16), most apparent in complete responders (p=0.02). Only a single clinical trial cohort was studied, and what caused the repertoire differences, possibly disease activity or prior therapy, remained undefined. Lower diversity was observed in patients in whom nivolumab was started less than 1 year after ASCT, and these patients were excluded from later analyses so that confounding by immune reconstitution would be avoided.

On this clone: Its antigen is currently not known. No base quality values were provided; no much bigger clone lies one nucleotide off.

The CDR3 starts with the cysteine, ends with the phenylalanine, and has 15 residues. Of the read, only the CDR3 DNA is kept; its 45 bases are in frame from base 1. V is shortened by 3 bases, J by 0 bases, and the region joining them spans 12 bases. In the germline V gene, CDR1 corresponds to SNHLY and CDR2 to FYNNEI. The TCR was taken from a human donor with classical Hodgkin lymphoma. The chain is encoded by TRBV2 joined to TRBJ2-7; possibly the D gene is TRBD1, per 5 matching bases. Here the sequenced sample was peripheral blood mononuclear cells (PBMCs), taken before the second cycle of nivolumab. Read as DNA, the sequence is TGTGCCAGCAGTGATCCCCCGCAGGGCTCCTACGAGCAGTACTTC. This encodes CASSDPPQGSYEQYF.